This TCR beta chain emerged from a study of blood T cell repertoires in COVID-19. Germline assignment: CDR1 MDHEN and CDR2 SYDVKM. The CDR3 extends over 16 amino acids. V was clipped by 1 base and J by 5 bases; unmatched bases: 8. The data were produced by immunoSEQ multiplex PCR, yet TCRdb's version contains in-frame clones alone and is incomplete. The sample shows some 200,000 clones, 70% to 90% of them seen only once. The receptor was derived from a man aged 55-75 years with COVID-19, enrolled during active disease. The sequencing sample was made of peripheral blood. The V and J genes are TRBV28 and TRBJ2-3; TRBD1 matches at 8 bases. This CDR3 reads CASSLSMSGGVDTQYF. The CDR3 nucleotides are TGTGCCAGCAGTTTATCTATGTCAGGGGGCGTAGATACGCAGTATTTT.